The 6 T cell receptor beta chains in this list originate from one sample, sequenced in a study of long-term antiretroviral therapy in people with HIV. Version v3.0 of the immunoSEQ assay was performed at survey level. Assay used: immunoSEQ multiplex PCR; TCRdb lists only in-frame clones, some missing. The table shows 30,000 to 40,000 clones, with around 83% occurring only once. The sample was unsorted PBMCs, taken 1 year after starting antiretroviral therapy. The receptors stem from a man aged 18 to 29 with HIV.

This clone was observed a handful of times. The chain is built from TRBV10-3 and TRBJ1-5; 10 bases agree with TRBD1. The V gene's germline CDR1 is ENHRY and CDR2 SYGVKD. CDR3 size: 15 residues. Trimming removed 4 bases from V and 3 bases from J; junction bases left unmatched: 3. The CDR3 region is CAISVGQGYNQPQHF. DNA of the CDR3: TGTGCCATCAGTGTGGGACAGGGGTACAATCAGCCCCAGCATTTT.

The rearrangement joins TRBV19 to TRBJ1-1; no reliable D call. The CDR3 sequence is 15 residues long. Per germline, CDR1 LNHDA and CDR2 SQIVND (reference sequence). The V end lost 1 base, the J end lost 0 bases, and 9 bases lay between the germline ends. DNA for the CDR3: TGTGCCAGTAGTATAGGTGTAACGATGAACACTGAAGCTTTCTTT. This encodes CASSIGVTMNTEAFF. The complete variable domain, with remaining parts taken from reference TRBV19 and TRBJ1-1, reads DGGITQSPKYLFRKEGQNVTLSCEQNLNHDAMYWYRQDPGQGLRLIYYSQIVNDFQKGDIAEGYSVSREKKESFPLTVTSAQKNPTAFYLCASSIGVTMNTEAFFGQGTRLTVV.

This clone was observed a handful of times. This chain joins TRBV7-9 and TRBJ2-7, with 7 bases lining up with TRBD1. The CDR3 consists of 13 residues. Trimming removed 5 bases from V and 4 bases from J; junction bases left unmatched: 5. The germline gives CDR1 SEHNR, CDR2 FQNEAQ (reference sequence). In DNA form, the CDR3 reads TGTGCCAGCAGCCTCGGGACAGCTTACGAGCAGTACTTC. The encoded protein is CASSLGTAYEQYF. Supplemented by reference TRBV7-9 and TRBJ2-7, the full variable domain reads DTGVSQNPRHKITKRGQNVTFRCDPISEHNRLYWYRQTLGQGPEFLTYFQNEAQLEKSRLLSDRFSAERPKGSFSTLEIQRTEQGDSAMYLCASSLGTAYEQYFGPGTRLTVT.

The V and J genes are TRBV28 and TRBJ1-1; D call uncertain. The CDR3 sequence is 11 residues long. V was cut by 4 bases and J by 2 bases, with 2 bases left in between. The germline gives CDR1 MDHEN, CDR2 SYDVKM. Here the CDR3 reads CASSSNTEAFF. The CDR3 coding sequence is TGTGCCAGCAGTTCAAACACTGAAGCTTTCTTT.

The V call is TRBV4-1, the J call TRBJ1-1, with D possibly being TRBD1 (5 bases). Germline V gene lookup returns CDR1 MGHRA and CDR2 YSYEKL. This CDR3 contains 15 residues. The ends were cut back, 0 bases at V and 0 bases at J, with 8 bases in the middle. The CDR3 nucleotides read TGCGCCAGCAGCCAAGAGAAGGGGATGAACACTGAAGCTTTCTTT. As protein: CASSQEKGMNTEAFF.

The gene calls are TRBV6-1 and TRBJ1-2, with a weak D call TRBD1 (5 bases). The CDR3 sequence is 13 residues long. Germline V gives CDR1 MNHNS, CDR2 SASEGT. V was pared by 5 bases and J by 8 bases, with 15 bases between. Here the CDR3 reads CASSLDTRGGYTF. The CDR3 coding sequence is TGTGCCAGCAGTCTGGACACCCGAGGGGGCTACACCTTC.